The 30 T cell receptor beta chains listed next were all sequenced from one sample in a study of long-term antiretroviral therapy in people with HIV. Run at survey level, the immunoSEQ assay was version v3.0. Data came from immunoSEQ multiplex PCR; TCRdb stores just in-frame clones and leaves some out. The sample lists over 15,000 clones; over 75% were seen once. The starting material was unsorted PBMCs, obtained 0.3 years after starting antiretroviral therapy. These receptors were obtained from a man in his late teens or twenties with HIV.

V is TRBV15 and J is TRBJ1-4; no clear D gene. Germline CDR1 is LNHNV and CDR2 is YYDKDF (reference sequence). Trimming took off 3 bases at V and 5 bases at J, with 16 bases between the two ends. CDR3 length: 16 amino acids. CDR3 in amino acids: CATSSSLRDGNEKLFF. DNA for the CDR3: TGTGCCACCAGCAGCTCCCTTCGAGACGGGAATGAAAAACTGTTTTTT.

The gene calls are TRBV6-5 and TRBJ2-7, with unresolved D. Germline V CDR1 and CDR2: MNHEY, SVGAGI. The CDR3 has 14 residues. V lost 0 bases and J lost 3, with 9 bases in between. The CDR3 DNA reads as TGTGCCAGCAGTTACTCGAGAAGGAACTACGAGCAGTACTTC. Encoded protein: CASSYSRRNYEQYF.

V is TRBV2 and J is TRBJ1-5; possible D gene TRBD1, 6 bases. The V end lost 6 bases, the J end lost 4 bases, and 22 bases lay between the germline ends. The germline gives CDR1 SNHLY, CDR2 FYNNEI. The CDR3 consists of 17 residues. The CDR3 loop reads CASSPSGADPDNQPQHF. The CDR3 nucleotides read TGTGCCAGCAGCCCCTCGGGGGCGGACCCCGATAATCAGCCCCAGCATTTT.

This rearrangement joins TRBV5-6 to TRBJ1-1, with 7 positions matching TRBD1. Looked up from germline, CDR1 is SGHDT and CDR2 is YYEEEE. The junction had 11 bases not matched to a gene; V was cut back by 4 bases and J by 2 bases. The length of the CDR3 is 16 residues. The CDR3 here is CASSLRGRGVNTEAFF. CDR3 coding DNA: TGTGCCAGCAGCCTCCGAGGCAGGGGGGTAAACACTGAAGCTTTCTTT.

The chain couples TRBV28 to TRBJ2-3, with 11 nucleotides matching TRBD2. The germline V gene encodes CDR1 MDHEN and CDR2 SYDVKM. The CDR3 extends over 17 amino acids. V was clipped by 3 bases and J by 3 bases; unmatched bases: 8. The CDR3 DNA is TGTGCCAGCAGTTTCAGGTTTCTAGCGGGGGGTACAGATACGCAGTATTTT. It is translated as CASSFRFLAGGTDTQYF.

CDR3 bases: TGTGCCAGCAGACCCATTACAACGGGACAGGGTCTCAATCAGCCCCAGCATTTT. It is translated as CASRPITTGQGLNQPQHF. The chain recombines TRBV28 with TRBJ1-5, with 9 nucleotides matching TRBD1. V lost 6 bases, J lost 3 bases, and 15 bases stayed unmatched. This CDR3 has 18 residues. Germline CDR1 is MDHEN and CDR2 is SYDVKM.

The gene calls are TRBV2 and TRBJ1-4; D is possibly TRBD1 (5 bases). CDR1 is SNHLY and CDR2 is FYNNEI in the germline V gene. The length of the CDR3 is 18 residues. Trimming removed 0 bases from V and 8 bases from J, with 22 bases in between. The CDR3 DNA reads TGTGCCAGCAGTGAAGCGCTACGGGACTTCCTCAGGGAGGAAAAACTGTTTTTT. Residues: CASSEALRDFLREEKLFF.

This clone was seen only once. This CDR3 reads CASSHKGDTQYF. CDR3 DNA sequence: TGTGCCAGCAGCCACAAGGGAGATACGCAGTATTTT. The chain combines TRBV6-5 with TRBJ2-3; D gene unclear. Germline CDR1 and CDR2: MNHEY and SVGAGI. V lost 6 bases, J lost 5 bases, and 9 bases lay in between. CDR3 length: 12 residues.

The chain has TRBV5-1 and TRBJ2-7, with D tentatively TRBD1 (7 bases). Trimming stripped 10 bases from V and 4 bases from J, with 21 bases between. This CDR3 contains 14 residues. Germline assignment: CDR1 SGHRS and CDR2 YFSETQ. CDR3 bases: TGCGCCTGCGGTCGGGGGCAGGGGGTTTACGAGCAGTACTTC. Translation gives CACGRGQGVYEQYF.

The J gene is TRBJ1-1, the V gene TRBV5-5; D call uncertain. The V gene's germline CDR1 is SGHKS and CDR2 YYEKEE (reference sequence). This CDR3 has 11 amino acids. Trimming removed 0 bases from V and 6 bases from J, with 3 bases in between. CDR3 bases: TGTGCCAGCAGCTTGGGACCTGAAGCTTTCTTT. It specifies CASSLGPEAFF.

The V and J genes are TRBV28 and TRBJ2-1; 13 nucleotides match TRBD2. Germline-derived CDR1 and CDR2 are MDHEN and SYDVKM. The CDR3 consists of 16 residues. V was pared by 3 bases and J by 10 bases, with 9 bases of the junction left unmatched. The CDR3: CASSLPETSGGSEQFF. CDR3 DNA sequence: TGTGCCAGCAGTTTGCCCGAGACTAGCGGGGGGTCCGAGCAGTTCTTC.

The genes are TRBV2 and TRBJ2-3; tentatively, D is TRBD2 (7 bases). Germline-derived CDR1 and CDR2 are SNHLY and FYNNEI. The CDR3 is 15 amino acids. The V gene lost 7 bases and the J gene lost 5 bases, with 19 bases spanning the gap. CDR3 nucleotides: TGTGCCAGCACCGGGGGGACGGGGACAAGAGATACGCAGTATTTT. It is translated as CASTGGTGTRDTQYF.

In this sample, this clone turned up a few times. The CDR3 DNA sequence: TGTGCCAGCAGTTTGGGGTTGATAACTGAAGCTTTCTTT. It translates to CASSLGLITEAFF. The chain is built from TRBV27 and TRBJ1-1; D gene uncertain. V lost 3 bases to trimming and J lost 5 bases, with 10 bases between them. There are 13 residues in the CDR3. Germline V gives CDR1 MNHEY, CDR2 SMNVEV (reference sequence).

The genes are TRBV27 and TRBJ1-5; maybe TRBD1 (5 bases). The CDR3 loop spans 14 amino acids. CDR1 MNHEY and CDR2 SMNVEV come from the germline V gene (reference sequence). V gave up 5 bases and J gave up 7 bases, with 15 bases separating them. DNA for the CDR3: TGTGCCAGCAGTCCAAGGGGAGGTTTCCAGCCCCAGCATTTT. Translation: CASSPRGGFQPQHF.

The chain couples TRBV28 to TRBJ1-1; unclear D gene. The V end was cut by 6 bases, the J end by 4 bases, with 12 bases between. The germline gives CDR1 MDHEN, CDR2 SYDVKM. This CDR3 comprises 13 residues. For the CDR3, the DNA is TGTGCCAGCAGGAGTCAAGGAGGCACTGAAGCTTTCTTT. It is translated as CASRSQGGTEAFF.

This sequence joins TRBV2 and TRBJ1-4; D ambiguous. Germline V lookup: CDR1 SNHLY, CDR2 FYNNEI. V gave up 4 bases and J gave up 4 bases, with 4 bases separating them. The CDR3 is made up of 12 amino acids. The CDR3 loop is CASSGINEKLFF. As DNA, the CDR3 is TGTGCCAGCAGTGGGATTAATGAAAAACTGTTTTTT.

The chain employs TRBV4-2 and TRBJ2-5, with TRBD1 matching over 9 bases. Germline values: CDR1 LGHNA, CDR2 YNFKEQ. The CDR3 is 18 amino acids. With 0 bases clipped from V and 4 bases from J, the junction kept 12 bases outside the gene matches. The CDR3 nucleotides read TGTGCCAGCAGCCAAGACGGGACGGGACAGGGAGCTTTAGAGACCCAGTACTTC. As protein: CASSQDGTGQGALETQYF.

V gene TRBV2 combines with J gene TRBJ1-1; D gene ambiguous. CDR1 and CDR2 from the germline V gene are SNHLY and FYNNEI. V was pared by 6 bases and J by 0 bases, with 11 bases between. The CDR3 consists of 14 residues. CDR3 coding DNA: TGTGCCAGCAGCGGAACACAGCTGAACACTGAAGCTTTCTTT. This sequence encodes CASSGTQLNTEAFF. Complete variable domain (other parts from reference TRBV2 and TRBJ1-1): EPEVTQTPSHQVTQMGQEVILRCVPISNHLYFYWYRQILGQKVEFLVSFYNNEISEKSEIFDDQFSVERPDGSNFTLKIRSTKLEDSAMYFCASSGTQLNTEAFFGQGTRLTVV.

The rearrangement uses TRBV7-9 and TRBJ2-7, with D perhaps TRBD1 (6 bases). The CDR3 extends over 16 amino acids. CDR1 is SEHNR and CDR2 is FQNEAQ in the germline V gene (reference sequence). Deletions cut 0 bases from V and 4 bases from J, with 16 bases between. The CDR3 nucleotides read TGTGCCAGCAGCTTAGCGGGTGGGACAATGATTTACGAGCAGTACTTC. Its translation: CASSLAGGTMIYEQYF.

This chain joins TRBV27 and TRBJ2-7; TRBD1 matches 8 bases. After removal of 5 bases from V and 3 bases from J, the junction contained 9 bases not matched to a gene. Germline V gene sequence: CDR1 MNHEY, CDR2 SMNVEV (reference sequence). The CDR3 covers 15 residues. The DNA of the CDR3 is TGTGCCAGCAGTAGACAGGGGTCGGCTTACTACGAGCAGTACTTC. Amino acids: CASSRQGSAYYEQYF.

This clone has only a few counts. The CDR3 loop is CASSEPGQSPLHF. In DNA form, the CDR3 reads TGTGCCAGCAGTGAGCCAGGGCAATCACCCCTCCACTTT. V usage is TRBV7-8 and J usage is TRBJ1-6; maybe TRBD1 (5 bases). The CDR3 consists of 13 residues. The V end was cut by 6 bases, the J end by 10 bases, with 13 bases between. In germline, CDR1 is SGHVS, CDR2 FQNEAQ.

The count of this clone is one. The chain has TRBV7-8 and TRBJ2-7; 9 bases align to TRBD2. The CDR3 covers 14 residues. After removal of 7 bases from V and 1 base from J, the junction contained 5 bases not matched to a gene. Germline CDR1 is SGHVS and CDR2 is FQNEAQ. CDR3 in DNA: TGTGCCAGCACCCTAGCGGGGACGTCCTACGAGCAGTACTTC. It specifies CASTLAGTSYEQYF.

The V gene is TRBV6-5, the J gene TRBJ1-2; 8 positions match TRBD1. There are 12 residues in the CDR3. Germline values: CDR1 MNHEY, CDR2 SVGAGI. V was pared by 5 bases and J by 8 bases, with 4 bases of the junction left unmatched. CDR3 region: CASSRQGFGYTF. CDR3 DNA sequence: TGTGCCAGCAGTAGACAGGGGTTCGGCTACACCTTC.

The rearrangement uses TRBV14 and TRBJ2-3, with 11 bases fitting TRBD2. With 3 bases clipped from V and 3 bases from J, the junction kept 2 bases outside the gene matches. The CDR3 is 15 residues long. CDR1 is SGHDN and CDR2 is FVKESK in the germline V gene. CDR3 DNA: TGTGCCAGCAGCCATTCTAGCGGGGGGACAGATACGCAGTATTTT. Translating gives CASSHSSGGTDTQYF.

The chain couples TRBV18 to TRBJ1-3, with 9 bases matching TRBD1. V lost 0 bases, J lost 3 bases, and 9 bases stayed unmatched. This CDR3 comprises 18 residues. From germline, CDR1 is KGHSH and CDR2 LQKENI. For the CDR3, the DNA is TGTGCCAGCTCACCACCTAAGGGACAGGGAAAAAATGGAAACACCATATATTTT. This translates into CASSPPKGQGKNGNTIYF.

This chain links TRBV27 with TRBJ1-1, with D possibly matching TRBD1 (5 bases). V lost 2 bases and J lost 3, with 13 bases in between. This CDR3 contains 15 residues. CDR1 and CDR2 (germline): MNHEY, SMNVEV (reference sequence). The CDR3 coding sequence is TGTGCCAGCAGTTTACGGCAGGGCATTCACACTGAAGCTTTCTTT. Translated, it gives CASSLRQGIHTEAFF.

The chain recombines TRBV15 with TRBJ1-6, with D uncertain. The CDR3 spans 18 residues. Trimming removed 5 bases at V and 7 bases at J, with 24 bases between. The germline V gene encodes CDR1 LNHNV and CDR2 YYDKDF (reference sequence). CDR3 protein: CATSSPSAGFSNNSPLHF. The DNA for the CDR3 is TGTGCCACCAGCTCCCCCTCGGCGGGTTTCAGTAACAATTCACCCCTCCACTTT.

V gene TRBV5-1 combines with J gene TRBJ1-3, with 8 bases that match TRBD1. The J segment lost 11 bases and the V segment lost 5 bases, leaving 18 bases of the junction unmatched. The germline V gene encodes CDR1 SGHRS and CDR2 YFSETQ. This CDR3 spans 16 amino acids. The CDR3 sequence is CASRGGTGPLGTAIYF. The CDR3 DNA sequence: TGCGCCAGCAGGGGAGGGACAGGACCTCTGGGAACGGCCATATATTTT.

This chain links TRBV5-1 with TRBJ1-2; unclear D gene. The CDR3 is 16 amino acids. Germline CDR1 and CDR2: SGHRS and YFSETQ. The germline V and J ends were trimmed by 0 bases and 0 bases, with 12 bases remaining between them. The DNA for the CDR3 is TGCGCCAGCAGCTTGGGAAAAGGCCCTTCTAACTATGGCTACACCTTC. This translates into CASSLGKGPSNYGYTF. The complete variable domain, with remaining parts taken from reference TRBV5-1 and TRBJ1-2, reads KAGVTQTPRYLIKTRGQQVTLSCSPISGHRSVSWYQQTPGQGLQFLFEYFSETQRNKGNFPGRFSGRQFSNSRSEMNVSTLELGDSALYLCASSLGKGPSNYGYTFGSGTRLTVV.

This sequence joins TRBV19 and TRBJ1-3; weak D call: TRBD1 (5 bases). This CDR3 contains 15 residues. V was clipped by 2 bases and J by 2 bases, with 10 bases between them. CDR1 is LNHDA, CDR2 SQIVND, per germline (reference sequence). The CDR3 region has the DNA TGTGCCAGTAGTATATTGGGGGGAACTGGAAACACCATATATTTT. Its protein product is CASSILGGTGNTIYF. The complete variable domain, with remaining parts taken from reference TRBV19 and TRBJ1-3, reads DGGITQSPKYLFRKEGQNVTLSCEQNLNHDAMYWYRQDPGQGLRLIYYSQIVNDFQKGDIAEGYSVSREKKESFPLTVTSAQKNPTAFYLCASSILGGTGNTIYFGEGSWLTVV.